This TCR beta chain was retrieved from a study of prognosis after radiotherapy for stage I lung cancer. Study in general: Distant metastases were recorded in a few patients after radiotherapy, at a median of about 7 months, and no significant progression was recorded in about 16. Study-wide results and limits: Clone counts measured for unique TCRs fell after stereotactic body radiation therapy, median roughly 9,900 versus 7,200.

A remark on this clonotype: Antigen: not known.

Genomic DNA was subjected to two-round multiplex PCR for amplification of TCR beta CDR3. Gene-specific primers for each TRBV and TRBJ gene drove first-round PCR. TCRdb processed the multiplex PCR reads anew with MiXCR; each CDR3 protein has one entry. The sample lists roughly 20,000 distinct CDR3 sequences; 35% to 45% were seen once. V shed 4 bases and J 2 bases; nucleotides not matched to a gene: 3. Germline V gene lookup returns CDR1 SGDLS and CDR2 YYNGEE. The CDR3 contains 14 residues. This sequence originates from a donor over 45 with non-small cell lung cancer. This material consisted of PBMCs, taken before or after stereotactic body radiation therapy (not recorded which). This chain links TRBV9 with TRBJ2-7; 10 nucleotides align to TRBD2. CDR3 sequence reads: CASSLAGGTYEQYF. CDR3 bases: TGTGCCAGCAGCTTAGCGGGGGGTACCTACGAGCAGTACTTC.